The rows below give T cell receptor beta chains drawn from one sample of a study of spatial heterogeneity in lung cancer. A single record per CDR3 protein comes from TCRdb applying MiXCR to the 5' RACE reads. The table has around 110,000 distinct CDR3 sequences, 12% seen once. The specimen comprised PBMCs, sampled at follow-up. These TCRs come from a male donor with early-stage non-small cell lung cancer. The CDR3 runs from the conserved cysteine through the conserved F or W. A D gene is named only where the DNA matches it firmly. The size entry is marked missing in some rows and otherwise reads once, few, many or a size class.

j_call d_call v_call clone_size cdr3_aa cdr3_nt
TRBJ2-1 TRBD2 TRBV6-2/TRBV6-3 - CASSYWSSGRSGEQFF TGTGCCAGCAGTTATTGGTCTAGCGGGCGATCGGGTGAGCAGTTCTTC
TRBJ2-7 - TRBV11-1 - CASSLRYFSYEQYF TGTGCCAGCAGCTTAAGGTATTTCTCCTACGAGCAGTACTTC
TRBJ2-5 - TRBV18 - CASSPGQYDQETQYF TGTGCCAGCTCACCAGGACAGTACGACCAAGAGACCCAGTACTTC
TRBJ2-3 TRBD2 TRBV7-2 many CASSFWRGATDTQYF TGTGCCAGCAGCTTCTGGCGGGGGGCCACAGATACGCAGTATTTT
TRBJ1-1 TRBD1 TRBV5-1 few CASSLGQGINTEAFF TGCGCCAGCAGCTTGGGACAGGGTATCAACACTGAAGCTTTCTTT
TRBJ2-3 - TRBV24-1 - CATSDRRRGDTQYF TGTGCCACCAGTGATAGAAGGCGCGGAGATACGCAGTATTTT
TRBJ2-3 - TRBV11-2 few CASSRLGNPGTDTQYF TGTGCCAGCAGCCGCTTAGGAAACCCGGGCACAGATACGCAGTATTTT
TRBJ2-1 TRBD2 TRBV12-3/TRBV12-4 many CASTLRASGGYNEQFF TGTGCCAGCACCCTAAGGGCTAGCGGGGGGTACAATGAGCAGTTCTTC
TRBJ1-1 TRBD1 TRBV20-1 many CSAGSQGNPEAFF TGCAGTGCGGGATCACAGGGGAACCCTGAAGCTTTCTTT
TRBJ2-1 TRBD1 TRBV19 few CASSQSGQLYNEQFF TGTGCCAGTAGTCAATCGGGACAGTTATACAATGAGCAGTTCTTC
TRBJ2-7 TRBD2 TRBV4-2 many CASSPERGEQYF TGTGCCAGCAGCCCTGAGCGGGGCGAGCAGTACTTC
TRBJ2-7 - TRBV6-5 few CASNLRGSSYEQYF TGTGCCAGCAACCTCCGGGGAAGCTCCTACGAGCAGTACTTC
TRBJ1-1 - TRBV6-6 - CASSLSRTMNTEAFF TGTGCCAGCAGTTTGTCCAGGACTATGAACACTGAAGCTTTCTTT
TRBJ2-7 TRBD1 TRBV7-2 few CASSLTGTGFTYEQYF TGTGCCAGCAGCCTAACCGGGACAGGGTTTACCTACGAGCAGTACTTC
TRBJ1-6 TRBD1 TRBV5-6 - CASSLPRTGGRSPLHF TGTGCCAGCAGCTTACCAAGGACAGGGGGCCGTTCACCCCTCCACTTT
TRBJ2-7 TRBD1 TRBV13 few CASSSPWTGGDSYEQYF TGTGCCAGCAGCTCCCCTTGGACAGGGGGCGACTCCTACGAGCAGTACTTC
TRBJ2-3 TRBD2 TRBV4-1 - CASSQDWGGGAPDTQYF TGCGCCAGCAGCCAAGATTGGGGCGGGGGGGCCCCAGATACGCAGTATTTT
TRBJ1-1 - TRBV9 many CASSVGPQDTEAFF TGTGCCAGCAGCGTAGGCCCACAGGACACTGAAGCTTTCTTT
TRBJ2-2 - TRBV5-4 - CVSGRNTATNTGELFF TGTGTCAGCGGTCGGAACACAGCTACGAACACCGGGGAGCTGTTTTTT
TRBJ2-7 - TRBV5-1 many CASSPDGTYEQYF TGCGCCAGCAGCCCGGACGGCACCTACGAGCAGTACTTC
TRBJ2-3 TRBD1 TRBV2 many CASTRDRRTDTQYF TGTGCCAGCACCCGGGACAGGCGTACAGATACGCAGTATTTT
TRBJ1-2 - TRBV28 - CASSSVRMGRFYGYTF TGTGCCAGCAGTTCGGTCAGGATGGGCAGATTCTATGGCTACACCTTC
TRBJ2-5 TRBD2 TRBV20-1 many CSARVVTGGETQYF TGCAGTGCTAGAGTGGTTACGGGGGGGGAGACCCAGTACTTC
TRBJ2-7 - TRBV5-1 few CASSFSDLPSYEQYF TGCGCCAGCAGCTTCTCGGACTTACCATCCTACGAGCAGTACTTC
TRBJ2-5 TRBD2 TRBV11-2 many CASSLFRGGYQETQYF TGTGCCAGCAGCCTCTTCCGCGGGGGGTACCAAGAGACCCAGTACTTC
TRBJ1-2 - TRBV11-3 few CASSLDTGIIAF TGTGCCAGCAGCTTAGATACAGGGATAATCGCCTTC
TRBJ2-3 TRBD2 TRBV12-3/TRBV12-4 many CASTLGGGVLDTQYF TGTGCCAGCACCCTAGGTGGGGGGGTGCTAGATACGCAGTATTTT
TRBJ1-1 - TRBV29-1 many CCVREGRDANAFF TGCTGCGTCCGGGAGGGTAGAGATGCGAACGCTTTCTTT
TRBJ1-5 - TRBV2 - CASTLRRGGRQPQHF TGTGCCAGCACCCTACGGAGGGGGGGCAGGCAGCCCCAGCATTTT
TRBJ2-2 - TRBV30 - CAWSDRKNTGELFF TGTGCCTGGAGTGACAGGAAGAACACCGGGGAGCTGTTTTTT
TRBJ2-1 TRBD2 TRBV6-1 many CASSLAGEYNEQFF TGTGCCAGCAGCCTAGCGGGGGAGTACAATGAGCAGTTCTTC
TRBJ1-2 - TRBV4-1 - CASSINKGYGYTF TGCGCCAGCAGCATAAACAAGGGATATGGCTACACCTTC
TRBJ1-4 - TRBV6-5 many CASTPGRNEKLFF TGTGCCAGCACTCCGGGACGGAATGAAAAACTGTTTTTT
TRBJ1-2 - TRBV25-1 - CASSDQGSGYTF TGTGCCAGCAGTGATCAGGGATCCGGCTACACCTTC
TRBJ2-7 - TRBV24-1 - CATSNGGSYEQYF TGTGCCACCAGTAACGGCGGCTCCTACGAGCAGTACTTC
TRBJ2-7 - TRBV3-1 few CASSSSRGSYEQYF TGTGCCAGCAGCTCATCCAGGGGCTCCTACGAGCAGTACTTC
TRBJ2-1 - TRBV4-3 many CASSPRVSYNEQFF TGCGCCAGCAGCCCCAGGGTATCCTACAATGAGCAGTTCTTC
TRBJ1-1 - TRBV6-5 few CASRDRSNTEAFF TGTGCCAGCAGGGACAGATCAAACACTGAAGCTTTCTTT
TRBJ1-1 - TRBV29-1 many CSVGTSKNTEAFF TGCAGCGTTGGGACGTCTAAAAACACTGAAGCTTTCTTT